The TCR beta chain described here comes from a study of tumor and adjacent non-tumor tissue in lung cancer. Study context: Patients comprised roughly 12 adenocarcinoma, a couple of squamous cell carcinoma and 1 small cell lung cancer. Each sample yielded approximately 4.2 million productive TCRbeta reads on average. Regarding the study as a whole: Tumor repertoires had a smaller top 100 clone share than normal lung. Tumor TCR diversity, when higher, was linked to shorter survival.

No cell sorting was done before RNA was extracted from the tissue. Distant lung tissue was collected more than 3 cm away from the tumor edge. The library came from three nested PCR rounds adapted from ARM-PCR protocols. TCRdb re-called the multiplex PCR reads with MiXCR, one entry per CDR3 protein. The sample includes roughly 82,000 distinct CDR3 sequences, 65% to 80% of them seen just once. This clonotype has more than one count but fewer than ten. What it binds is unknown. The ends lost 4 bases at V and 4 bases at J; junction bases unmatched: 19. The CDR3 is made up of 19 amino acids. The germline gives CDR1 SGHTA, CDR2 FQGNSA.

The sample consisted of distant non-tumor lung tissue. The chain uses TRBV7-2 and TRBJ2-7, with 10 bases fitting TRBD1. The origin of this receptor is a woman aged 45-60 years with non-small cell lung cancer. As DNA, the CDR3 is TGTGCCAGCAGCTCCCGGGACAGGGGCCCAACCGAGGCTCTATACGAGCAGTACTTC. It translates to CASSSRDRGPTEALYEQYF.